The clone carrying this T cell receptor beta chain appeared a few times. This specimen belongs to a study of T-cell reconstitution after alpha-beta-depleted transplantation in children. This sample's TCRbeta library carried unique molecular identifier barcodes. Using its own MiXCR run on the PCR reads, TCRdb lists one record per CDR3 protein. This sample has about 610,000 distinct CDR3 sequences, with more than 9% found just once. Germline CDR1 SQVTM, CDR2 ANQGSEA. The CDR3 contains 14 residues. J lost 1 base, V lost 6 bases, and 5 bases had no gene match. The sequence was obtained from a human donor who donated a stem cell graft to a child with acute myeloid leukemia. Specimen: PBMCs from the stem cell graft donor, collected from the stem cell graft. V and J are TRBV29-1 and TRBJ1-3; 8 bases agree with TRBD1. The chain's CDR3 is CSVTGVLSGNTIYF. DNA of the CDR3: TGCAGCGTGACAGGGGTCTTGTCTGGAAACACCATATATTTT.